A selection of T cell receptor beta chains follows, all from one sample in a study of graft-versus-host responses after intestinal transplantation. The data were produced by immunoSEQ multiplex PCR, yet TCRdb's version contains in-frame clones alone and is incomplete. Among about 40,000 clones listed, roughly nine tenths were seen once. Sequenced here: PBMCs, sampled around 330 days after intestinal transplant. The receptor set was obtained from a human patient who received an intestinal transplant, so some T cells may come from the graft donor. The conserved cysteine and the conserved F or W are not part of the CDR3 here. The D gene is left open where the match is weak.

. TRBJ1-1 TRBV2 ASISVMNTEAF
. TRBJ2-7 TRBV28 ASSSPGGALSYEQY
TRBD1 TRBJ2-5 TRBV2 ASRQGVYQETQY
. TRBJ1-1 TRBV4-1 ASSQGLGQGFTEAF
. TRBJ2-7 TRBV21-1 ASSKGGRLAGGPPSYEQY
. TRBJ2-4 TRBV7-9 ASSLAGGPLGAKNIQY
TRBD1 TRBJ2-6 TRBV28 ASSSDRGPSGANVLT
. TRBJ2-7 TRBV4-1 ASSQVLDGSYEQY
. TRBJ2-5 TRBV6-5 ASSFIGTYRETQY
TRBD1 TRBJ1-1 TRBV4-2 ASSQVDRGQLGTEAF
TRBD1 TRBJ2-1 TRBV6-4 ASSRGQRLDNEQF
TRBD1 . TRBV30 ALTPRTGQTCEQY
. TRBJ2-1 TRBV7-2 ASSFGVGEQF
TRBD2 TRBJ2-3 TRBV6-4 ASSARLAGGRDIIGDTQY
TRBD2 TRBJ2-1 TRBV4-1 ASSQEALAANNEQF
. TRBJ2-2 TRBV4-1 ASSQEPGTFKGSTGELF
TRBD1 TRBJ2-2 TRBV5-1 ASSPGTGVSGELF
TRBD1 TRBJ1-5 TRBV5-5 ASSPQGAGNQPQH
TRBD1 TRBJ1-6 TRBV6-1 ASSGQGVNSPLH
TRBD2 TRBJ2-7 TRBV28 ASSSTLAGERGYEQY
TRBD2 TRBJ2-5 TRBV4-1 ASSQVGGSRETQY
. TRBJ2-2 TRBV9 ASSAWGQGFPGELF
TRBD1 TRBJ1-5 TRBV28 ASGGGQPQH
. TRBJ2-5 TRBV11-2 ASSLQETQY
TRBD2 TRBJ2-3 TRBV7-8 ASSFLAGGIDTQY
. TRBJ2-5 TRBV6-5 ASSLKETQY
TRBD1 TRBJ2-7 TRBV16 ASSQWQGAYEQY
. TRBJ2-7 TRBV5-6 ASSLGQHISYEQY
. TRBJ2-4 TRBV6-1 ASSERANIQY
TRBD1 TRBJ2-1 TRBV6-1 ASSRDRGYNEQF
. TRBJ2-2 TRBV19 ASSPRWGALAGELF
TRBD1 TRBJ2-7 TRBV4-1 ASSEAGTGPYEQY
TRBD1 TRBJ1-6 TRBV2 ASTGGDNSPLH
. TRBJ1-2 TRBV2 ASSEGVQITNYGYT
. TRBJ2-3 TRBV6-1 ASSRSPGATDTQY
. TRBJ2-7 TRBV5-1 ASSFYPGTSYEQY
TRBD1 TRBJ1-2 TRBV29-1 SVERGPNYGYT
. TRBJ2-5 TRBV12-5 ASGPEQETQY
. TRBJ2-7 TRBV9 ASSVVGDGTYEQY
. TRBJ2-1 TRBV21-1 ASSKDQRDEQF
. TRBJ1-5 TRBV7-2 ASSDLRDGAPQH
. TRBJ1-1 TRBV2 ASSELRASEAF
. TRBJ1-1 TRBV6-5 ASRIETEAF
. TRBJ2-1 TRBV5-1 ASSTGTLYNEQF
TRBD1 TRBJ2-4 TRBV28 ASSLLGTGQNIQY
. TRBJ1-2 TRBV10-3 AISGGGYGYT
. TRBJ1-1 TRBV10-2 ASSHWGADTEAF
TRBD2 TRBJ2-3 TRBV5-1 ASSRGGGPGDTQY
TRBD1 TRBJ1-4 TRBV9 ASSAGTGGNEKLF
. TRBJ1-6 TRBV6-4 ASSDWTVNSPLH
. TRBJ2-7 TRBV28 ASSSPQGCEQY
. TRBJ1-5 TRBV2 ASSDGEGDQPQH